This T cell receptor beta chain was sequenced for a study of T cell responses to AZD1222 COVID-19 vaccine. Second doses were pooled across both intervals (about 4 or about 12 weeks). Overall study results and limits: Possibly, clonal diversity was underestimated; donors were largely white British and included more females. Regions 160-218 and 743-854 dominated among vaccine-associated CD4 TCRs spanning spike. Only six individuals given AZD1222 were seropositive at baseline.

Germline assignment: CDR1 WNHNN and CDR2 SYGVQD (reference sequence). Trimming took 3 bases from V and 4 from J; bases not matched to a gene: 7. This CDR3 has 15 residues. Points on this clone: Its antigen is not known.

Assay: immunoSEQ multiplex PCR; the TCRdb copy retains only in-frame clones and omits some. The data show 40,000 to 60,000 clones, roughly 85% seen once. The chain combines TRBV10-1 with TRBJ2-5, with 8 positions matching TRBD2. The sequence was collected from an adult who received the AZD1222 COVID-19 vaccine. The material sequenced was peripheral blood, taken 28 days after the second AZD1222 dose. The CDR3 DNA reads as TGCGCCAGCAGTGATGCCGGGACTAGTCTAGAGACCCAGTACTTC. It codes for CASSDAGTSLETQYF.